This T cell receptor (beta chain) was obtained from a study of shared clonotypes between healthy human individuals. Selected positively for CCR7 and CD45RO-negative, naive CD8 cells excluded terminally differentiated effector memory CD45RA+ cells. None of the donors, who were healthy HIV-negative adults, had recently had acute infections or vaccinations. In the case of this clone: Its antigen is still unknown.

Whole-study findings and limits: The sharing of about 5.3% of naive CD4 clonotypes was seen across several donors.

Produced via immunoSEQ multiplex PCR; TCRdb's table is partial and in-frame only. This table holds over 2 million clones, around 96% found once. Germline loops: CDR1 MNHNS, CDR2 SASEGT. V lost 2 bases, J lost 1 base, and 17 bases lay in between. This CDR3 has 17 residues. Sequencing used naive CD8+ T cells sorted from blood. The chain employs TRBV6-1 and TRBJ2-5; D not certain. The sequence came from a man aged 18 to 35 in good health. The CDR3 sequence: CASSEYIGAIGQETQYF. Here the CDR3 DNA reads TGTGCCAGCAGTGAATATATCGGTGCCATCGGCCAAGAGACCCAGTACTTC.